This TCR beta chain is drawn from a study of tumor and adjacent non-tumor tissue in lung cancer. Turning to the study itself: Samples averaged about 4.3 million productive TCRbeta reads each. The study, taken as a whole, reports: Normal lung showed higher cumulative top 100 clone frequency than tumor. Compared with tumor, normal lung showed significantly lower TCR diversity.

RNA was extracted from bulk tissue without any cell sorting. The normal lung tissue was taken more than 3 cm from the tumor edge. Newly diagnosed lung cancer patients had thoracic surgery in China, August–November 2014, without prior chemotherapy. As to this clonotype: The antigen is not known. Since a much larger clone is just one base distant, this may be a read error.

Trimming cost V 3 bases and J 10 bases, with 9 bases left between them. Germline-derived CDR1 and CDR2 are MNHEY and SVGAGI. The CDR3 has 11 amino acids. The library came from three nested PCR rounds adapted from ARM-PCR protocols. TCRdb fed the multiplex PCR reads into MiXCR, producing one record per CDR3 protein. The sample records 98,000 or so distinct CDR3 sequences, roughly 78% being singletons. Sequenced sample: distant non-tumor lung tissue. This clonotype was sampled from a man in his sixties with small cell lung cancer. The rearrangement uses TRBV6-5 and TRBJ1-2; D perhaps matches TRBD1 (6 bases). The CDR3 DNA reads as TGTGCCAGCAGTTATGAGGGGGACTACACCTTC. This translates into CASSYEGDYTF.